This TCR beta chain emerged from a study of OX40 agonist ivuxolimab in advanced cancers. Turning to the study itself: An agonistic anti-OX40 (CD134) antibody, ivuxolimab, was used to treat the patients.

Notes on the study in general: Fewer expanded clones were found on average in CD4+ than in CD8+ T cells. At 0.1 to 3.0 mg/kg, clonal expansion of CD4+ and CD8+ blood T cells had occurred by week 6.

In the case of this clone: What it binds is not known.

Produced via immunoSEQ multiplex PCR; TCRdb's table is partial and in-frame only. The sample holds some 84,000 clones, around 92% seen once. Germline V gives CDR1 SNHLY, CDR2 FYNNEI. Trimming took 3 bases from V and 1 from J; bases not matched to a gene: 3. The CDR3 has 14 amino acids. The material was CD4+ or CD8+ T cells sorted from blood, obtained in a trial of the OX40 agonist ivuxolimab. The sequence was obtained from an adult with an advanced solid tumor such as melanoma, head and neck, liver or kidney cancer. V gene TRBV2 combines with J gene TRBJ2-7; TRBD1 agrees at 7 bases. The CDR3 DNA is TGTGCCAGCAGTGAGGGACAGAATTCCTACGAGCAGTACTTC. This sequence encodes CASSEGQNSYEQYF. Together with reference TRBV2 and TRBJ2-7, the CDR3 gives the full variable domain: EPEVTQTPSHQVTQMGQEVILRCVPISNHLYFYWYRQILGQKVEFLVSFYNNEISEKSEIFDDQFSVERPDGSNFTLKIRSTKLEDSAMYFCASSEGQNSYEQYFGPGTRLTVT.